Following are 22 T cell receptor beta chains from one sample sequenced in a study of T cell repertoires in cytomegalovirus infection. Their antigens are not known. TCRdb used MiXCR to reprocess the reads, holding one entry per CDR3 protein. This table holds 830,000 or so distinct CDR3 sequences, about 33% found once. The sample here was cultured CD8+ T cells from PBMCs, taken from culture after CMV antigen stimulation. The origin of the receptors is a human donor in good health (CMV status not recorded). Some clones in this sample may be carry-over from other donors' samples.

There are many counts of this clonotype. The CDR3 reads CASSLVRGLNAGELFF. CDR3 nucleotides: TGTGCCAGCAGCTTAGTCAGAGGGTTAAATGCCGGGGAGCTGTTTTTT. The V and J genes are TRBV7-6 and TRBJ2-2; a weak D match, TRBD2 (5 bases). The germline V gene has CDR1 SGHVS and CDR2 FNYEAQ. Trimming stripped 1 base from V and 6 bases from J, with 15 bases between. The CDR3 runs to 16 residues.

This clonotype has more than one count but fewer than ten. The V gene is TRBV5-8, the J gene TRBJ1-1; TRBD1 might be the D (5 bases). V lost 4 bases to trimming and J lost 3 bases, with 16 bases between them. The CDR3 consists of 15 residues. Per germline, CDR1 SGHTS and CDR2 YDEGEE. The CDR3 sequence: CASSPDQGGDTEAFF. In DNA, the CDR3 is TGTGCCAGCAGCCCCGATCAGGGAGGGGACACTGAAGCTTTCTTT.

The chain uses TRBV4-3 and TRBJ1-4; D is perhaps TRBD1 (5 bases). The CDR3 consists of 15 residues. V was trimmed by 1 base and J by 5 bases, leaving 11 bases between them. CDR1 is LGHNA and CDR2 is YSLEER in the germline V gene. The CDR3 DNA is TGCGCCAGCAGCCAAGTAGGACAAAGGAATGAAAAACTGTTTTTT. Its protein is CASSQVGQRNEKLFF.

This clonotype appeared a single time. The chain employs TRBV27 and TRBJ2-2; TRBD1 matches 8 bases. V shed 5 bases and J 4 bases; nucleotides not matched to a gene: 12. CDR3 length: 17 residues. Germline V CDR1 and CDR2: MNHEY, SMNVEV (reference sequence). The CDR3 DNA reads as TGTGCCAGCAGTCCTCTTTGGCAGGGGGCGGCCACCGGGGAGCTGTTTTTT. It codes for CASSPLWQGAATGELFF.

The chain combines TRBV15 with TRBJ2-5, with 7 bases that match TRBD1. J gave up 1 base and V 2 bases, and 13 bases lay outside the gene matches. The CDR3 is made up of 18 amino acids. Germline CDR1 and CDR2: LNHNV and YYDKDF (reference sequence). The CDR3 coding sequence is TGTGCCACCAGCAGAAACCCTACCCCGACAGGGCCCCAAGAGACCCAGTACTTC. Protein: CATSRNPTPTGPQETQYF.

This clonotype appeared a few times. V usage is TRBV12-3 or TRBV12-4 and J usage is TRBJ2-3; perhaps TRBD1 as D (7 bases). The CDR3 is made up of 15 amino acids. V lost 3 bases and J lost 2, with 12 bases in between. This CDR3 reads CASSFSGGNTDTQYF. Written as DNA, the CDR3 is TGTGCCAGCAGTTTTTCAGGGGGGAACACAGATACGCAGTATTTT.

Ten or more counts support this clonotype. This chain uses TRBV7-3 with TRBJ2-3; D is perhaps TRBD1 (7 bases). Per germline, CDR1 SGHTA and CDR2 FQGTGA. Trimming pared 5 bases from V and 0 bases from J, leaving 12 bases between. The CDR3 length is 15 residues. This CDR3 reads CASSNQGGSTDTQYF. CDR3 nucleotides: TGTGCCAGCAGCAACCAGGGGGGTAGCACAGATACGCAGTATTTT.

The chain carries TRBV4-3 and TRBJ2-5; no clear D gene. The CDR3 loop spans 15 amino acids. V lost 0 bases to trimming and J lost 4 bases, with 12 bases between them. The germline V gene has CDR1 LGHNA and CDR2 YSLEER. The CDR3, as DNA: TGCGCCAGCAGCCAAGATGGCGGTATGGTAGAGACCCAGTACTTC. The encoded protein is CASSQDGGMVETQYF.

This clonotype showed up just a few times. The genes are TRBV7-9 and TRBJ1-2; D remains unclear. The CDR3 is 17 residues long. Trimming removed 6 bases at V and 2 bases at J, with 22 bases between. Germline V CDR1 and CDR2: SEHNR, FQNEAQ (reference sequence). This CDR3 is CASSPSRSDILNYGYTF. The CDR3 nucleotides read TGTGCCAGCAGTCCCTCCCGGAGCGATATCCTAAACTATGGCTACACCTTC.

This clonotype was detected many times. The V call is TRBV7-2, the J call TRBJ1-2; D perhaps matches TRBD1 (6 bases). This CDR3 contains 15 residues. The germline CDR1 and CDR2 sequences are SGHTA and FQGNSA. V was clipped by 0 bases and J by 8 bases, with 16 bases between them. The CDR3 spells CASSLAFGGFDGYTF. The CDR3 DNA follows: TGTGCCAGCAGCTTAGCGTTCGGGGGCTTCGACGGCTACACCTTC. Full variable domain (remainder filled in from reference TRBV7-2 and TRBJ1-2): GAGVSQSPSNKVTEKGKDVELRCDPISGHTALYWYRQSLGQGLEFLIYFQGNSAPDKSGLPSDRFSAERTGGSVSTLTIQRTQQEDSAVYLCASSLAFGGFDGYTFGSGTRLTVV.

The rearrangement links TRBV7-9 to TRBJ2-1; weak D call: TRBD2 (6 bases). The V end lost 0 bases, the J end lost 4 bases, and 13 bases lay between the germline ends. Per germline, CDR1 SEHNR and CDR2 FQNEAQ (reference sequence). The CDR3 contains 16 residues. CDR3 bases: TGTGCCAGCAGCTTAGCGGGACTCCAACTGTACAATGAGCAGTTCTTC. Encoded protein: CASSLAGLQLYNEQFF.

The chain combines TRBV19 with TRBJ2-7, with a tentative D call TRBD2 (5 bases). Germline V gene lookup returns CDR1 LNHDA and CDR2 SQIVND (reference sequence). The V and J ends lost 6 bases and 0 bases respectively, with 9 bases between them. The CDR3 is 13 amino acids. CDR3 bases: TGTGCCAGTAGGAGCGGTATCTCCTACGAGCAGTACTTC. This codes for CASRSGISYEQYF.

The chain employs TRBV4-1 and TRBJ2-1; 7 bases match TRBD2. This CDR3 contains 14 residues. CDR1 and CDR2 (germline): MGHRA, YSYEKL. Unmatched junction bases numbered 14, after V lost 11 bases and J lost 7 bases. The CDR3 DNA is TGCGCCTCTACCCAAGCGGGACTGAAGAATGAGCAGTTCTTC. This gives the protein CASTQAGLKNEQFF.

This clonotype was counted many times. This sequence joins TRBV7-9 and TRBJ2-5, with 7 bases identical to TRBD1. The V gene's germline CDR1 is SEHNR and CDR2 FQNEAQ (reference sequence). Trimming removed 4 bases from V and 5 bases from J; junction bases left unmatched: 7. The CDR3 extends over 14 amino acids. The CDR3, as DNA: TGTGCCAGCAGCTCATCAGGGGGTGGTGAGACCCAGTACTTC. Translation: CASSSSGGGETQYF.

This rearrangement joins TRBV7-3 to TRBJ2-1, with a tentative D call TRBD2 (6 bases). The germline V gene has CDR1 SGHTA and CDR2 FQGTGA. V was cut by 1 base and J by 8 bases, with 12 bases left in between. The CDR3 totals 14 residues. CDR3 region: CASSLRGDWDEQFF. The CDR3 region has the DNA TGTGCCAGCAGCTTAAGGGGGGACTGGGATGAGCAGTTCTTC.

This clonotype was picked up a small number of times. The genes are TRBV7-3 and TRBJ1-2; no clear D gene. CDR1 is SGHTA, CDR2 FQGTGA, per germline. The CDR3 runs 14 residues. V shed 4 bases and J shed 2 bases, with 11 bases lying between them. The CDR3 region has the DNA TGTGCCAGCAGCTCTACCGGGCAGAACTATGGCTACACCTTC. Protein sequence: CASSSTGQNYGYTF.

The J gene is TRBJ2-1, the V gene TRBV20-1, with 8 bases lining up with TRBD1. Unmatched junction bases numbered 8, after V lost 4 bases and J lost 0 bases. CDR1 and CDR2 from the germline V gene are DFQATT and SNEGSKA (reference sequence). This CDR3 contains 16 residues. CDR3 loop: CSATGPGTGSYNEQFF. The CDR3 region has the DNA TGCAGTGCTACGGGGCCCGGGACAGGCTCCTACAATGAGCAGTTCTTC.

The V and J genes are TRBV6-6 and TRBJ1-1; tentatively, D is TRBD1 (5 bases). The CDR3 totals 14 residues. Germline V gene lookup returns CDR1 MNHNY and CDR2 SVGAGI (reference sequence). Trimming cost V 2 bases and J 4 bases, with 11 bases left between them. The CDR3 DNA reads as TGTGCCAGCAGTTACGTGTTTGGGGGCACTGAAGCTTTCTTT. The encoded protein is CASSYVFGGTEAFF.

The rearrangement uses TRBV7-9 and TRBJ2-1; 12 positions match TRBD2. J lost 5 bases, V lost 5 bases, and 7 bases had no gene match. From germline, CDR1 is SEHNR and CDR2 FQNEAQ (reference sequence). The CDR3 spans 16 residues. The CDR3 DNA is TGTGCCAGCAGCCCAACTAGCGGGGGGCGGAACAATGAGCAGTTCTTC. Its protein product is CASSPTSGGRNNEQFF.

J is TRBJ1-2 and V is TRBV12-3 or TRBV12-4; 9 bases fit TRBD1. V gave up 5 bases and J gave up 11 bases; unmatched junction bases: 9. The CDR3 is made up of 13 amino acids. The CDR3 spells CASSPETGGKYTF. CDR3 bases: TGTGCCAGCAGTCCCGAGACAGGGGGAAAATACACCTTC.

The chain employs TRBV7-9 and TRBJ2-7; 9 bases are shared with TRBD1. Germline-derived CDR1 and CDR2 are SEHNR and FQNEAQ (reference sequence). V shed 6 bases and J 9 bases; nucleotides not matched to a gene: 3. The CDR3 spans 11 residues. The CDR3 here is CASSGQGLQYF. The DNA of the CDR3 is TGTGCCAGCAGTGGACAGGGGTTGCAGTACTTC.

Details on this clonotype: A much bigger clone sits one base away, suggesting this may be a read error. The CDR3: CASSLSGPFSYNEQFF. As DNA, the CDR3 is TGTGCCAGCAGCTTAAGTGGTCCTTTTTCCTACAATGAGCAGTTCTTC. V usage is TRBV7-6 and J usage is TRBJ2-1, with unresolved D. The length of the CDR3 is 16 residues. V lost 2 bases and J lost 1, with 12 bases in between. The germline CDR1 and CDR2 sequences are SGHVS and FNYEAQ.